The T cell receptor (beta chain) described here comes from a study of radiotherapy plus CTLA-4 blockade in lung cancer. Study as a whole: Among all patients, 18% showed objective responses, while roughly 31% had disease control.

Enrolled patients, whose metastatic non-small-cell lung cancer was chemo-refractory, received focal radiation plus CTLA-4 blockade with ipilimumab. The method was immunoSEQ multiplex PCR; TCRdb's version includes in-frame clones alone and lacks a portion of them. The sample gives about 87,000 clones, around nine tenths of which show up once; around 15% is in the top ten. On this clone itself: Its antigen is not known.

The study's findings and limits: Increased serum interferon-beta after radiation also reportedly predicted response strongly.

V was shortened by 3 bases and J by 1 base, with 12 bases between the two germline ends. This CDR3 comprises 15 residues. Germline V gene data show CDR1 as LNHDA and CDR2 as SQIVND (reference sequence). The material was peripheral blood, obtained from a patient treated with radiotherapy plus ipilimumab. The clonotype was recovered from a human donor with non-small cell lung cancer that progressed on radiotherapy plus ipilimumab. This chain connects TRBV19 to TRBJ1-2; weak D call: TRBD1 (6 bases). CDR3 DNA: TGTGCCAGTAGTATGGAACAGGGCCTTAACTATGGCTACACCTTC. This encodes CASSMEQGLNYGYTF.